This is a list of T cell receptor beta chains from one sample in a study of blood T cell repertoires in COVID-19. The repertoire was sequenced with immunoSEQ multiplex PCR; TCRdb's copy has only in-frame clones and lacks some. The table has about 64,000 clones, more than 60% seen once. Specimen: peripheral blood. These receptors all stem from a human donor in a cohort sampled during active COVID-19. Each CDR3 is given with its conserved first and last residue. The D gene is left open where the match is weak. Not every row has a clone size; where given, it reads once, few, many or a size class.

size,J,V,D,DNA,CDR3
-,TRBJ1-2,TRBV30,-,TGTGCCTGGAATCGGGTCGGAGGCTACACCTTC,CAWNRVGGYTF
few,TRBJ1-1,TRBV3-1/TRBV3-2,-,TGTGCCAGCAGCCAAGGTAGAGGCACTGAAGCTTTCTTT,CASSQGRGTEAFF
-,TRBJ1-2,TRBV7-9,-,TGTGCCAGCAGCCCGAAGACAGGTGGCTACACCTTC,CASSPKTGGYTF
few,TRBJ1-2,TRBV5-1,TRBD1,TGCGCCAGCAGCCTCCTTACAGGGGGCGGTGGCTACACCTTC,CASSLLTGGGGYTF
-,TRBJ2-1,TRBV5-1,-,TGCGCCAGCAGCTTGGATCAGTCCTACAATGAGCAGTTCTTC,CASSLDQSYNEQFF
-,TRBJ1-6,TRBV30,TRBD1,TGTGCCTGGAGCGGGGACAGGGTCTACTCACCCCTCCACTTT,CAWSGDRVYSPLHF
-,TRBJ1-6,TRBV30,TRBD1,TGTGCCTGGAGCGTGGACAGGGGAACCTCCTATAATTCACCCCTCCACTTT,CAWSVDRGTSYNSPLHF
-,TRBJ2-5,TRBV7-8,-,TGTGCCAGCAGCGTTGGAACTGCCGTTGGAGAGTGGACCCAGTACTTC,CASSVGTAVGEWTQYF
-,TRBJ2-7,TRBV4-1,-,TGCGCCAGCAGCCAACGCGAAACTGGTAACCTTTACGAGCAGTACTTC,CASSQRETGNLYEQYF
few,TRBJ1-1,TRBV19,TRBD1,TGTGCCAGTAGTAAGGACAGGGTCACTGAAGCTTTCTTT,CASSKDRVTEAFF
-,TRBJ1-2,TRBV6-1,TRBD1,TGTGCCAGCAGTGAAGGGACAGGGACTAACTATGGCTACACCTTC,CASSEGTGTNYGYTF
medium-sized,TRBJ1-3,TRBV3-1/TRBV3-2,TRBD1,TGTGCCAGCAGCCTTTACAGGGGTAGAGGGAGCTCTGGAAACACCATATATTTT,CASSLYRGRGSSGNTIYF
-,TRBJ2-6,TRBV5-1,-,TGCGCCAGCAGCCCCGACACCGGGGCCAACGTCCTGACTTTC,CASSPDTGANVLTF
-,TRBJ1-5,TRBV7-2,TRBD1,TGTGCCAGCAGCGACAGGGTTTGGCAGCCCCAGCATTTT,CASSDRVWQPQHF
few,TRBJ2-2,TRBV2,TRBD1,TGTGCCAGCAGCCTACGGGTGACAGGGAGCGACGGGGAGCTGTTTTTT,CASSLRVTGSDGELFF
few,TRBJ1-2,TRBV30,TRBD1,TGTGCCTGGAGGGACAGGACGGTAGTCTATGGCTACACCTTC,CAWRDRTVVYGYTF
-,TRBJ1-1,TRBV28,-,TGTGCCAGCAGTTTAATAGGGAGGGCGACTGAAGCTTTCTTT,CASSLIGRATEAFF
once,TRBJ2-1,TRBV6-5,TRBD2,TGTGCCAGCAGAAAAGCGGGACCCCGCCTGATTGAGCAGTTCTTC,CASRKAGPRLIEQFF
-,TRBJ1-1,TRBV3-1/TRBV3-2,-,TGTGCCAGCAGCCAGTTGGGCCAGGCCCGGTCTGAAGCTTTCTTT,CASSQLGQARSEAFF
-,TRBJ1-1,TRBV4-2,-,TGTGCCAGCAGCAGGAGATGGAGGGAGGACACTGAAGCTTTCTTT,CASSRRWREDTEAFF
-,TRBJ1-5,TRBV7-8,-,TGTGCCAGCAGCTTACGGTCACTGGCAGGGAAAAGTCAGCCCCAGCATTTT,CASSLRSLAGKSQPQHF
-,TRBJ2-3,TRBV19,TRBD2,TGTGCCAGTAGTGCTAGCGGGGGGCTCACAGATACGCAGTATTTT,CASSASGGLTDTQYF
-,TRBJ1-4,TRBV6-6,-,TGTGCCAGCAGCCTGACTGAGAATGAAAAACTGTTTTTT,CASSLTENEKLFF
-,TRBJ2-6,TRBV4-3,TRBD1,TGCGCCAGCAGCCAAGCCGGGACAGGGGCCTCTGGGGCCAACGTCCTGACTTTC,CASSQAGTGASGANVLTF
-,TRBJ1-6,TRBV3-1/TRBV3-2,-,TGTGCCAGCAGCCAAGTCAGCTCCTATAATTCACCCCTCCACTTT,CASSQVSSYNSPLHF
-,TRBJ1-5,TRBV3-1/TRBV3-2,-,TGTGCCAGCAGCCAAGGGGCCTACACGCCCCAGCATTTT,CASSQGAYTPQHF
many,TRBJ2-6,TRBV5-4,TRBD1,TGTGCCAGCGGAGGACAGGGAGGTAGCTCTGGGGCCAACGTCCTGACTTTC,CASGGQGGSSGANVLTF
-,TRBJ1-2,TRBV2,-,TGTGCCAGCAGTACAGAGAACTATGGCTACACCTTC,CASSTENYGYTF
-,TRBJ2-1,TRBV9,TRBD2,TGTGCCAGCAGCCCACTAGCGGGGGGATACAATGAGCAGTTCTTC,CASSPLAGGYNEQFF
few,TRBJ1-2,TRBV7-8,-,TGTGCCAGCAGCCTCGGGACTGACTATGGCTACACCTTC,CASSLGTDYGYTF
once,TRBJ1-5,TRBV25-1,-,TGTGCCAGCAGTGATGCGGGGCAGCCAAATCAGCCCCAGCATTTT,CASSDAGQPNQPQHF
-,TRBJ1-3,TRBV7-2,TRBD1,TGTGCCAGCAGCGTAGCCGGGACAGGGGTCCCCTCGGGTGGAAACACCATATATTTT,CASSVAGTGVPSGGNTIYF
-,TRBJ1-1,TRBV9,TRBD1,TGTGCCAGCAGCGTAGTGGGACAGGGGAACACTGAAGCTTTCTTT,CASSVVGQGNTEAFF
-,TRBJ2-3,TRBV28,-,TGTGCCAGCAGTTTACCCTCGGATACGCAGTATTTT,CASSLPSDTQYF
few,TRBJ1-3,TRBV6-5,-,TGTGCCAGCAGTTCCGATCGGGGAAGGGCTGGAAACACCATATATTTT,CASSSDRGRAGNTIYF
-,TRBJ2-4,TRBV6-1,TRBD2,TGTGCCAGCAGTGAAGCGGGCGGGGGGACACTGAAAAACATTCAGTACTTC,CASSEAGGGTLKNIQYF
-,TRBJ2-7,TRBV5-4,TRBD1,TGTGCCAGCAGCCCTGGGGGACAGGGAAAAGCCTACGAGCAGTACTTC,CASSPGGQGKAYEQYF
-,TRBJ2-7,TRBV18,-,TGTGCCAGCTCACCCTTCTCAGGGGACACGGCCTACGAGCAGTACTTC,CASSPFSGDTAYEQYF
-,TRBJ2-7,TRBV2,-,TGTGCCAGCAGGATCGTCGGGGGGCTTTCTCTCGAGCAGTACTTC,CASRIVGGLSLEQYF